These 5 T cell receptor beta chains originate from one sample sequenced in a study of blood T cell repertoires in COVID-19. The method was immunoSEQ multiplex PCR; TCRdb's version includes in-frame clones alone and lacks a portion of them. Altogether a few hundred thousand clones are present, approximately 80% being singletons, with the ten largest covering 5%. Sequenced sample: PBMCs or T cells enriched from blood (not recorded which). Receptor source: a man between 35 and 55 years old who had been exposed to COVID-19.

The gene calls are TRBV6-4 and TRBJ1-2; 8 bases map to TRBD1. The CDR3 length is 14 residues. Germline CDR1 and CDR2: MRHNA and SNTAGT. After removal of 6 bases from V and 7 bases from J, the junction contained 10 bases not matched to a gene. CDR3 protein: CASSYRGKTSGYTF. The CDR3 nucleotides are TGTGCCAGCAGCTACAGGGGGAAGACTTCTGGCTACACCTTC.

This clone was found a few times. J is TRBJ2-7 and V is TRBV12-3 or TRBV12-4; tentative D call: TRBD2 (5 bases). Trimming cost V 6 bases and J 5 bases, with 11 bases left between them. The CDR3 spans 12 residues. CDR3 sequence reads: CASSNTRNEQYF. CDR3 nucleotide sequence: TGTGCCAGCAGCAACACTAGGAACGAGCAGTACTTC.

This chain connects TRBV5-1 to TRBJ1-4; TRBD1 might be the D (5 bases). CDR3 length: 14 amino acids. CDR1 is SGHRS and CDR2 is YFSETQ in the germline V gene. Between the trimmed V and J ends, which lost 2 bases and 3 bases, there was a span of 8 bases. The CDR3 DNA follows: TGCGCCAGCAGCTTTGACAGCGCTAATGAAAAACTGTTTTTT. It specifies CASSFDSANEKLFF.

This chain connects TRBV11-3 to TRBJ1-1, with D unresolved. Trimming removed 4 bases from V and 0 bases from J, with 6 bases in between. The germline CDR1 and CDR2 sequences are SGHNT and YENEEA. The CDR3 consists of 13 residues. DNA for the CDR3: TGTGCCAGCAGCTCCGGTCTGAACACTGAAGCTTTCTTT. As protein: CASSSGLNTEAFF.

The chain recombines TRBV30 with TRBJ2-7, with D possibly TRBD2 on 5 matching bases. Between the trimmed V and J ends, which lost 4 bases and 0 bases, there was a span of 13 bases. There are 14 residues in the CDR3. Germline V gives CDR1 GTSNPN, CDR2 SVGIG (reference sequence). The DNA of the CDR3 is TGTGCCTGGAATCACCCCGGGAACTCCTACGAGCAGTACTTC. Translating it yields CAWNHPGNSYEQYF.